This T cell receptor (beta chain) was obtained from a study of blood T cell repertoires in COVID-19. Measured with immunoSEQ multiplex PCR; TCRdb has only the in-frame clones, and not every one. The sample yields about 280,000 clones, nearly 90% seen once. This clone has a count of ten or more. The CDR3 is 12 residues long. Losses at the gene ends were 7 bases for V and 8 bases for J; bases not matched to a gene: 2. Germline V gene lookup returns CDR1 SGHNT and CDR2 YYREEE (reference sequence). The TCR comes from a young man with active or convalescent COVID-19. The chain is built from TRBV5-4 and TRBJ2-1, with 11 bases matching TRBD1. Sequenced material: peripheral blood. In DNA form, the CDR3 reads TGTGCCAGCGGGACAGGGGGTCATGAGCAGTTCTTC. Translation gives CASGTGGHEQFF.